This entry describes one T cell receptor beta chain. Its target antigen remains unknown. The record has no base qualities; no much larger clone is one base away. This sample is drawn from a study of blood T cells in healthy people across ages (dated by TCRdb to between 2015 and 2017). Broadly, across the study: Template switching captured roughly one uniquely barcoded TCR beta cDNA molecule per two T cells in model experiments. To avoid experimental bias, donors of different ages were randomly spread across the sequencing lanes. The donors were split into four age groups: young (average around 17 years), middle-aged (39), aged (roughly 60) and long-lived (approximately 80). The study measured age-related changes in TCR beta repertoire diversity using deep sequencing normalized with unique cDNA molecular identifiers. For two donors (one aged 18 to 29 and one aged 80 or older), the study analyzed two additional independent replicas of 1 million unique cDNA reads from the same blood draw. Findings and caveats that apply to the study as a whole: The CMV infection status of donors was not known, potentially confounding age-related changes in expanded clonotypes. Observed TCR beta diversity per million T cells fell roughly linearly with age, and a significant reduction was already apparent by age around 36. Because profiling used bulk unsorted PBMCs, naive and antigen-experienced compartments could not be compared conclusively. Estimates of total diversity based on one million sequenced T cells were considered lower bounds and underestimates. There was a strong correlation between observed TCR beta diversity and the percentage of naive T cells measured by flow cytometry. Compared with the aged group, the long-lived group had more naive CD4+ T cells, fewer expanded clones and increased TCR diversity, suggesting age selection.

The V end gives up 0 bases and the J end 5 bases, leaving 5 bases in the junction not matched to a gene. For CDR1 and CDR2, the germline V gene lists SGHRS and YFSETQ. The CDR3 has 15 amino acids, counting the end cysteine and phenylalanine. The DNA shown is the 45-base CDR3, in frame from base 1. The library was built by means of 5' RACE. The sequencing machine was an Illumina HiSeq 2500. A second PCR of about 6 to 11 cycles was run with a J-beta primer mix and a sample-barcoded 5' primer. A template-switch 5' adaptor carrying 12 random nucleotides introduced a unique molecular identifier onto each TCR beta cDNA molecule. At least 2.5 million CDR3-containing paired-end reads were obtained from each sample. First-strand cDNA synthesis was performed from all RNA using the Mint cDNA synthesis kit, with priming by a TRBC-specific oligonucleotide. Following uracil-DNA glycosylase treatment, all cDNA underwent a first 18-cycle PCR with the universal primers M1SS and BC2_uni_R. Under the source paper's analysis protocol: For normalization, 1 million high-quality reads, each with a distinct molecular identifier, were randomly selected from each sample. Instead of being binned into consensus sequences, reads that shared molecular identifiers were thrown out. MiTCR, run with a Q25 quality threshold and the strictest error-elimination algorithm, handled CDR3 identification, clonotype clustering and error correction. Lower-bound total TCR beta diversity was estimated with a nonparametric unseen species model using Euler transformation. TCRdb reprocessing: public reads trimmed at Q25 with fastp, clones called with MiXCR, in-frame beta chains kept. One record per CDR3 amino acid sequence lists the most common genes and DNA. TCRdb assigned the V and J calls; the authors' analysis was not used. Counted in this sample were 580,000 or so distinct CDR3 sequences; more than 45% of them appeared once. The top ten clones comprise around 25% of the sample.

Donors were a few dozen systemically healthy Caucasian individuals from Russia aged roughly 6 to 95 years. Each donor gave ten milliliters of peripheral blood, collected into EDTA-treated Vacutainer tubes. Ficoll-Paque density-gradient centrifugation was used to isolate PBMCs, with at least 6 million obtained per sample. Total RNA was extracted from PBMCs with Trizol reagent, with at least 6 micrograms obtained per sample. For every donor, flow cytometry on a PBMC aliquot measured the percentage of naive CD45RAhigh/CD27high T cells. This TCR came from a man aged 80 or over in good health. The sample taken for sequencing was blood. This chain is built from TRBV5-1 and TRBJ2-3; the junction holds 8 bases that match TRBD1. Here the CDR3 is given as CASSLEGRGRDTQYF. The DNA sequence reads TGCGCCAGCAGCTTGGAGGGCAGGGGGCGAGATACGCAGTATTTT.